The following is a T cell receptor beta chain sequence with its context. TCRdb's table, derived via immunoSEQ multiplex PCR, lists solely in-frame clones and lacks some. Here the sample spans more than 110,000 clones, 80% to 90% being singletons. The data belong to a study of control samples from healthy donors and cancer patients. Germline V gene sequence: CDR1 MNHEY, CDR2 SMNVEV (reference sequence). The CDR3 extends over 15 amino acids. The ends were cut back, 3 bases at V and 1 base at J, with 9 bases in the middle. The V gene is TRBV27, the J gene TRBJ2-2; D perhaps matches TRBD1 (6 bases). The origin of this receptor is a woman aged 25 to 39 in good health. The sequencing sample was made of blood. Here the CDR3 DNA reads TGTGCCAGCAGTTTTTCGACAGGGAACACCGGGGAGCTGTTTTTT. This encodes CASSFSTGNTGELFF.